This T cell receptor beta chain was found in a study of cytomegalovirus exposure and HLA in healthy donors. General observations from the study: Later examination showed HLA-associated TCR beta chains had greater clonal expansion than equally common others. An analysis that came later showed most CMV-associated TCR beta chains appearing HLA-restricted. Previously analyzed data showed that most TCR beta V segments were productive at a frequency of about 87% or about 30%.

Both 60 Vbeta primers and 13 Jbeta primers went into the PCR. The method was immunoSEQ multiplex PCR; TCRdb's version includes in-frame clones alone and lacks a portion of them. The sample consists of approximately 250,000 clones, roughly 73% of them appearing once. With regard to this clone: Its antigen is undetermined. At one boundary the junction diverges from the germline segment, which might be a read error. Distinct nucleotide sequences in the sample also encode this CDR3.

This CDR3 spans 14 amino acids. Germline lookup yields CDR1 LNHDA and CDR2 SQIVND (reference sequence). The genes are TRBV19 and TRBJ1-2; the D gene is possibly TRBD1 (6 bases). Sequenced sample: PBMCs. The receptor was isolated from a boy aged 5-17 years in good health and CMV-seronegative. CDR3 DNA sequence: TGCGCCAGTAGTACGGGGACATCTAACTATGGCTACACCTTC. This codes for CASSTGTSNYGYTF.